A single T cell receptor (beta chain) is shown here with its context. No antigen is known for it. The record has no base qualities; no much larger clone is one base away. The study was a case-control design nested within a healthcare worker cohort in London, UK, with weekly nasopharyngeal swab PCR tests and blood sampling. Between 23 and 31 March 2020, the week of the UK lockdown, healthcare workers were enrolled and then followed up weekly for as long as 16 weeks. The germline V gene gives CDR1 as SNHLY and CDR2 as FYNNEI. V and J are truncated by 11 bases and 2 bases respectively, leaving an intervening sequence of 15 bases. The CDR3 contains 14 residues, cysteine and phenylalanine counted. The retained sequence is limited to the CDR3, 42 bases, with the frame set at the first base. The library was made by 5' RACE. Data came from a NextSeq 500. Unique molecular identifiers were attached to individual cDNA molecules in the TCR library protocol so that sequencing error and PCR bias could be corrected. Both TCR alpha and beta chains were sequenced, and tight co-correlation was observed between alpha and beta sequence abundances in each sample. Processing in the source paper ran as follows. Decombinator V4 was used to annotate TCR sequences for V gene, J gene and CDR3. TCRs were defined as expanded if a significant change between any two time points was detected under a Poisson model with p below 0.0001. TCR abundances were normalised to the total number of TCRs sequenced in each sample and reported as counts per million. MAIT TCRs were defined by TRAV1-2 paired with TRAJ12, TRAJ20 or TRAJ33, and iNKT TCRs by TRAV10 paired with TRAJ18. VDJdb, accessed on 1 November 2021, was searched for TCRs annotated for CMV, EBV and SARS-CoV-2, and TCRs annotated for more than one antigen were excluded. TCRdb itself trimmed the public reads at Q25 with fastp, ran MiXCR and retained productive beta chains. CDR3 protein duplicates are merged, each entry listing the most common genes and DNA. Clone size and V and J calls follow TCRdb, not the original study. Recorded for this sample are some 40,000 distinct CDR3 sequences; roughly 4.4% of them occurred a single time. 15% to 20% of the sample is taken by the ten largest.

The entry originates in a study of early T cells in non-severe SARS-CoV-2 infection (dated by TCRdb to the early 2020s). Notes on the research overall: Bulk RNA from unsorted whole blood was used for TCR sequencing, so alpha and beta chains could not be paired.

General conclusions and limits of the study: Matching against VDJdb was skewed toward anti-spike CD8 responses, likely underestimated virus-specific expansions, and missed private and CD4 specificities.

The chain was built from TRBV2 and TRBJ2-2, and the D gene may be TRBD2, 6 bases matching. The sequenced sample was whole blood. The sequence derives from an adult who was a healthcare worker with PCR-confirmed SARS-CoV-2 infection or an uninfected control (not recorded which). The DNA is TGTGCCGGCCGGGACTCCACAAACACCGGGGAGCTGTTTTTT. It specifies CAGRDSTNTGELFF.